This TCR beta chain comes out of a study of CD8 T cells in ankylosing spondylitis. Study-level points and caveats: In peripheral blood, disease-linked CD8+ clones occurred at relatively low frequencies.

After removal of 0 bases from V and 6 bases from J, the junction contained 7 bases not matched to a gene. Germline CDR1 DFQATT, CDR2 SNEGSKA (reference sequence). The CDR3 length is 15 residues. 5'-RACE, quantitative and with molecular barcodes, yielded the TCR beta libraries. TCRdb called the 5' RACE reads again in MiXCR, with one record for every CDR3 protein. The table shows about 140,000 distinct CDR3 sequences, with roughly 8% occurring only once. Worth noting for this clonotype: Its antigen remains unknown.

The sequence was obtained from a male donor with ankylosing spondylitis. V and J are TRBV20-1 and TRBJ1-2; 10 nucleotides align to TRBD1. Sample: synovial fluid, either unsorted or a sorted T cell fraction (not recorded which). The CDR3 spells CSARDSRTGGDGYTF. CDR3 nucleotide sequence: TGCAGTGCTAGAGACTCCCGGACAGGGGGAGATGGCTACACCTTC.